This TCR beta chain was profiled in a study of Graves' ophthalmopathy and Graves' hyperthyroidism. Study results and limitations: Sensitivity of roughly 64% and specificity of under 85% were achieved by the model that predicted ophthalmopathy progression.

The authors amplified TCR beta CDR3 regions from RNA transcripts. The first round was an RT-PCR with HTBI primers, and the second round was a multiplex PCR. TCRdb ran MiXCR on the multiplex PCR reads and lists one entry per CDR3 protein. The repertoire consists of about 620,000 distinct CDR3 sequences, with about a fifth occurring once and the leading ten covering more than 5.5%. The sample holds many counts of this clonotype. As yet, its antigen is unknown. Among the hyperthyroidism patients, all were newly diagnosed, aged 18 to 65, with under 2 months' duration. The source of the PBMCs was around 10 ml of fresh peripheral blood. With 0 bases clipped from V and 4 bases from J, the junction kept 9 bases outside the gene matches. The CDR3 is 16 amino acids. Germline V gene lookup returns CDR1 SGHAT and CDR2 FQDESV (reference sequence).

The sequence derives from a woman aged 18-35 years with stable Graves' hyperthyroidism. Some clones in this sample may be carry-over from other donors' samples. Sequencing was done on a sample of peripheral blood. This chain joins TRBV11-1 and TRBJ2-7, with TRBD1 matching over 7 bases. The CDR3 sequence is CASSLAGQPRGYEQYF. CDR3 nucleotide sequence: TGTGCCAGCAGCTTAGCGGGACAGCCCCGGGGTTACGAGCAGTACTTC.